Below, 30 T cell receptor beta chains from the same sample are listed, as sequenced in a study of shared clonotypes between healthy human individuals. CD45RO-negative CD8 cells positively selected for CCR7 made up the naive population, which excluded terminally differentiated effector memory CD45RA+ cells. Sequencing used immunoSEQ multiplex PCR; TCRdb keeps in-frame clones, though not all of them. This table holds around 2.1 million clones, more than 85% found once. Material: naive CD8+ T cells from PBMCs. Receptors were obtained from a man aged 18 to 30 in good health. Some clones in this sample may be carry-over from other donors' samples.

This chain joins TRBV2 and TRBJ2-7; D is undetermined. This CDR3 contains 9 residues. The V gene's germline CDR1 is SNHLY and CDR2 FYNNEI. Trimming pared 10 bases from V and 7 bases from J, leaving 8 bases between. The CDR3 sequence: CATRSEQYF. CDR3 DNA sequence: TGTGCCACCCGGTCTGAGCAGTACTTC. Variable domain in full (rest from reference TRBV2 and TRBJ2-7): EPEVTQTPSHQVTQMGQEVILRCVPISNHLYFYWYRQILGQKVEFLVSFYNNEISEKSEIFDDQFSVERPDGSNFTLKIRSTKLEDSAMYFCATRSEQYFGPGTRLTVT.

This chain joins TRBV11-2 and TRBJ2-7; 14 bases line up with TRBD2. Germline V gene sequence: CDR1 SGHAT, CDR2 FQNNGV. The CDR3 has 14 amino acids. J was trimmed by 7 bases and V by 6 bases; bases with no gene match: 5. CDR3 DNA sequence: TGTGCCAGCAGTGGGACTAGCGGGAGTTGGGAGCAGTACTTC. Protein sequence: CASSGTSGSWEQYF.

The CDR3 sequence is CASENYGYTF. The DNA for the CDR3 is TGTGCCAGCGAGAACTATGGCTACACCTTC. The rearrangement joins TRBV25-1 to TRBJ1-2, with D unresolved. CDR3 length: 10 residues. The V end was cut by 8 bases, the J end by 2 bases, with 3 bases between. The germline V gene encodes CDR1 MGHDK and CDR2 SYGVNS.

The chain combines TRBV28 with TRBJ2-7, with a tentative D call TRBD2 (5 bases). The CDR3 has 13 residues. CDR1 is MDHEN and CDR2 is SYDVKM in the germline V gene. Trimming stripped 5 bases from V and 6 bases from J, with 14 bases between. The CDR3 DNA sequence: TGTGCCAGCAGTCCAAAGTCTAGCCGCGAGCAGTACTTC. Residues: CASSPKSSREQYF.

V and J are TRBV28 and TRBJ2-5; 8 bases agree with TRBD2. V lost 6 bases and J lost 5; bases outside the gene matches: 5. The CDR3 is 13 residues long. The germline gives CDR1 MDHEN, CDR2 SYDVKM. Here the CDR3 reads CASSGGGVETQYF. In DNA, the CDR3 is TGTGCCAGCAGCGGGGGGGGCGTGGAGACCCAGTACTTC.

The rearrangement joins TRBV11-3 to TRBJ2-2; TRBD2 aligns across 11 bases. CDR1 is SGHNT, CDR2 YENEEA, per germline. The CDR3 totals 16 residues. Trimming cost V 2 bases and J 5 bases; bases outside gene matches: 4. The CDR3 region is CASSLQGTSGTGELFF. The CDR3 DNA reads TGTGCCAGCAGCTTACAGGGGACTAGCGGTACCGGGGAGCTGTTTTTT. Combining the CDR3 with reference TRBV11-3 and TRBJ2-2 gives the whole variable domain EAGVVQSPRYKIIEKKQPVAFWCNPISGHNTLYWYLQNLGQGPELLIRYENEEAVDDSQLPKDRFSAERLKGVDSTLKIQPAELGDSAVYLCASSLQGTSGTGELFFGEGSRLTVL.

The chain is built from TRBV10-3 and TRBJ2-7, with 7 bases matching TRBD2. Germline V lookup: CDR1 ENHRY, CDR2 SYGVKD. The junction had 12 bases not matched to a gene; V was cut back by 5 bases and J by 2 bases. This CDR3 region has 16 residues. CDR3 protein: CAISLTSAELAYEQYF. The CDR3 DNA reads TGTGCCATCAGTCTTACTAGCGCCGAGCTGGCCTACGAGCAGTACTTC.

J is TRBJ2-7 and V is TRBV27; D is tentatively TRBD1 or TRBD2 (5 bases each). The germline V gene has CDR1 MNHEY and CDR2 SMNVEV (reference sequence). Trimming left V 8 bases short and J 3 bases short, with 14 bases between. The CDR3 covers 13 residues. The CDR3: CASGSGASYEQYF. In DNA form, the CDR3 reads TGTGCCAGCGGCTCCGGGGCTAGCTACGAGCAGTACTTC.

V is TRBV4-1 and J is TRBJ2-3; D is tentatively TRBD1 or TRBD2 (5 bases each). This CDR3 is 18 amino acids long. Germline-derived CDR1 and CDR2 are MGHRA and YSYEKL. Deletions cut 1 base from V and 3 bases from J, with 20 bases between. Here the CDR3 reads CASSQVPPKGSWTDTQYF. CDR3 nucleotide sequence: TGCGCCAGCAGCCAAGTACCCCCCAAGGGGAGTTGGACAGATACGCAGTATTTT.

The chain employs TRBV7-9 and TRBJ2-1; D not resolved. This CDR3 spans 14 amino acids. Trimming left V 8 bases short and J 5 bases short, with 16 bases between. Germline-derived CDR1 and CDR2 are SEHNR and FQNEAQ (reference sequence). The CDR3 region is CASQKPGRDNEQFF. The CDR3 DNA reads TGTGCCAGCCAAAAACCGGGCCGAGACAATGAGCAGTTCTTC. The full variable domain, rest sourced from reference TRBV7-9 and TRBJ2-1, is DTGVSQNPRHKITKRGQNVTFRCDPISEHNRLYWYRQTLGQGPEFLTYFQNEAQLEKSRLLSDRFSAERPKGSFSTLEIQRTEQGDSAMYLCASQKPGRDNEQFFGPGTRLTVL.

This clone showed up just once. Within the sample, other DNA sequences also encode this same CDR3. The CDR3 protein is CASSYSNFYEQYF. CDR3 in DNA: TGTGCCAGCAGTTACTCAAACTTCTACGAGCAGTACTTC. The V call is TRBV6-6, the J call TRBJ2-7; D remains unclear. Germline V gene sequence: CDR1 MNHNY, CDR2 SVGAGI (reference sequence). Trimming shortened V by 0 bases and J by 3 bases, and 6 bases separated the two germline ends. The CDR3 runs to 13 residues.

The chain couples TRBV5-1 to TRBJ1-4; the match to TRBD1 covers 8 bases. With V trimmed by 4 bases and J by 8 bases, 10 bases remained unmatched. This CDR3 comprises 15 residues. The germline CDR1 and CDR2 sequences are SGHRS and YFSETQ. This chain's CDR3 is CASSSDRGIREKLFF. The DNA of the CDR3 is TGCGCCAGCAGCAGCGACAGGGGTATAAGGGAAAAACTGTTTTTT.

The chain combines TRBV5-1 with TRBJ1-5; 7 bases fit TRBD1. CDR1 SGHRS and CDR2 YFSETQ come from the germline V gene. CDR3 length equals 15 residues. V lost 0 bases to trimming and J lost 3 bases; unmatched junction nucleotides: 3. Here the CDR3 reads CASSLGDSLNQPQHF. Written as DNA, the CDR3 is TGCGCCAGCAGCTTGGGGGACAGCCTCAATCAGCCCCAGCATTTT.

The chain joins TRBV19 to TRBJ1-4, with D unresolved. The ends were cut back, 5 bases at V and 8 bases at J, with 18 bases in the middle. Germline CDR1 LNHDA, CDR2 SQIVND (reference sequence). This CDR3 has 15 residues. CDR3 sequence reads: CASSGRQGLPEKLFF. The DNA of the CDR3 is TGTGCCAGTAGTGGTCGGCAAGGCCTCCCCGAAAAACTGTTTTTT.

The V gene is TRBV19, the J gene TRBJ2-3; 12 positions agree with TRBD2. The CDR3 has 16 residues. Per the germline V gene, CDR1 is LNHDA and CDR2 is SQIVND (reference sequence). With 4 bases clipped from V and 2 bases from J, the junction kept 4 bases outside the gene matches. The CDR3 DNA reads as TGTGCCAGTAGTACATGGACTAGCGGGATCACAGATACGCAGTATTTT. Its translation: CASSTWTSGITDTQYF.

The chain has TRBV14 and TRBJ2-7; D unresolved. The germline CDR1 and CDR2 sequences are SGHDN and FVKESK. V shed 1 base and J shed 4 bases, with 8 bases lying between them. The CDR3 loop spans 13 amino acids. The CDR3 DNA reads as TGTGCCAGCAGCCAAGTCTCTCATTACGAGCAGTACTTC. It translates to CASSQVSHYEQYF.

The J gene is TRBJ2-1, the V gene TRBV13; 12 bases are shared with TRBD2. The CDR3 consists of 15 residues. Germline-derived CDR1 and CDR2 are PRHDT and FYEKMQ (reference sequence). Trimming took 5 bases from V and 9 from J; bases not matched to a gene: 8. The CDR3 sequence is CASSPRLAGASEQFF. The CDR3 nucleotides read TGTGCCAGCAGCCCAAGACTAGCGGGAGCTTCTGAGCAGTTCTTC. Drawing the rest from reference TRBV13 and TRBJ2-1, the complete variable domain is AAGVIQSPRHLIKEKRETATLKCYPIPRHDTVYWYQQGPGQDPQFLISFYEKMQSDKGSIPDRFSAQQFSDYHSELNMSSLELGDSALYFCASSPRLAGASEQFFGPGTRLTVL.

The CDR3 sequence: CSVEEPLVAGPDTDTQYF. CDR3 in DNA: TGCAGCGTTGAGGAGCCTCTGGTGGCAGGTCCTGACACAGATACGCAGTATTTT. The V call is TRBV29-1, the J call TRBJ2-3; D unresolved. Germline V gene lookup returns CDR1 SQVTM and CDR2 ANQGSEA. The CDR3 contains 18 residues. Trimming left V 3 bases short and J 2 bases short, with 24 bases between.

J is TRBJ2-4 and V is TRBV2; D unclear. Per the germline V gene, CDR1 is SNHLY and CDR2 is FYNNEI. The CDR3 is 19 amino acids. The V gene lost 1 base and the J gene lost 0 bases, with 19 bases spanning the gap. The chain's CDR3 is CASSEDSRRHNLAKNIQYF. CDR3 in DNA: TGTGCCAGCAGTGAAGATTCAAGGCGGCATAATTTAGCCAAAAACATTCAGTACTTC.

The chain joins TRBV27 to TRBJ2-1; D remains unclear. Trimming shortened V by 6 bases and J by 7 bases, and 16 bases separated the two germline ends. CDR1 MNHEY and CDR2 SMNVEV come from the germline V gene (reference sequence). The CDR3 totals 14 residues. CDR3 in DNA: TGTGCCAGCAGCCAGTCATTTCAAGGAAATGAGCAGTTCTTC. This codes for CASSQSFQGNEQFF.

This clone was counted once. This sequence joins TRBV28 and TRBJ1-1, with no clear D. With 5 bases removed from V and 6 bases from J, the gap between germline ends came to 13 bases. Germline CDR1 reads MDHEN; CDR2 reads SYDVKM. The CDR3 consists of 13 residues. The CDR3 loop is CASSEFRPAEAFF. CDR3 nucleotides: TGTGCCAGCAGTGAGTTTAGACCCGCTGAAGCTTTCTTT.

CDR3 sequence: CASSWAGGAVYEQYF. CDR3 in DNA: TGCGCCAGCAGCTGGGCCGGGGGGGCTGTCTACGAGCAGTACTTC. The chain joins TRBV5-1 to TRBJ2-7; TRBD2 aligns across 8 bases. V lost 3 bases and J lost 3; bases outside the gene matches: 8. The V gene's germline CDR1 is SGHRS and CDR2 YFSETQ. The CDR3 runs 15 residues.

This chain joins TRBV10-3 and TRBJ1-3; maybe TRBD1 (6 bases). The CDR3 runs to 15 residues. V was pared by 2 bases and J by 0 bases, with 8 bases between. Per germline, CDR1 ENHRY and CDR2 SYGVKD. CDR3 sequence (DNA): TGTGCCATCAGTGAGACAGGGAGCTCTGGAAACACCATATATTTT. Translation gives CAISETGSSGNTIYF.

The chain combines TRBV10-3 with TRBJ2-3; D is unresolved. Trimming cost V 0 bases and J 8 bases, with 3 bases left between them. CDR3 length: 11 amino acids. CDR1 ENHRY and CDR2 SYGVKD come from the germline V gene. CDR3 sequence: CAISESGTQYF. DNA for the CDR3: TGTGCCATCAGTGAGTCGGGTACGCAGTATTTT.

This clone was seen only once. The rearrangement links TRBV7-8 to TRBJ2-1; 11 positions agree with TRBD2. This CDR3 has 15 residues. V lost 6 bases to trimming and J lost 5 bases; unmatched junction nucleotides: 6. Germline values: CDR1 SGHVS, CDR2 FQNEAQ. CDR3 sequence reads: CASRLLAGENNEQFF. CDR3 bases: TGTGCCAGCAGATTACTAGCGGGAGAAAACAATGAGCAGTTCTTC.

V and J are TRBV5-1 and TRBJ2-2, with D perhaps assigned TRBD1 or TRBD2 (6 bases each). V was shortened by 2 bases and J by 5 bases, with 16 bases between the two germline ends. Germline V gene sequence: CDR1 SGHRS, CDR2 YFSETQ. The CDR3 loop spans 16 amino acids. The CDR3 protein is CASSFGGVVRTGELFF. CDR3 sequence (DNA): TGCGCCAGCAGCTTCGGGGGCGTTGTCCGAACCGGGGAGCTGTTTTTT.

The chain uses TRBV11-2 and TRBJ2-5; D gene uncertain. The V and J ends lost 6 bases and 1 base respectively, with 9 bases between them. This CDR3 is built from 13 residues. CDR1 SGHAT and CDR2 FQNNGV come from the germline V gene. As DNA, the CDR3 is TGTGCCAGCAGAGTTAACAGCCAAGAGACCCAGTACTTC. Translated, it gives CASRVNSQETQYF. The full variable domain, its missing parts supplied by reference TRBV11-2 and TRBJ2-5, is EAGVAQSPRYKIIEKRQSVAFWCNPISGHATLYWYQQILGQGPKLLIQFQNNGVVDDSQLPKDRFSAERLKGVDSTLKIQPAKLEDSAVYLCASRVNSQETQYFGPGTRLLVL.

J is TRBJ2-3 and V is TRBV19, with D tentatively TRBD1 (5 bases). Germline V gives CDR1 LNHDA, CDR2 SQIVND (reference sequence). Trimming took off 7 bases at V and 1 base at J, with 21 bases between the two ends. The CDR3 is 17 amino acids. CDR3 DNA sequence: TGTGCCAGTACCCCCCTTTGGGCAGGCAGGGGCACAGATACGCAGTATTTT. This gives the protein CASTPLWAGRGTDTQYF. Supplemented by reference TRBV19 and TRBJ2-3, the full variable domain reads DGGITQSPKYLFRKEGQNVTLSCEQNLNHDAMYWYRQDPGQGLRLIYYSQIVNDFQKGDIAEGYSVSREKKESFPLTVTSAQKNPTAFYLCASTPLWAGRGTDTQYFGPGTRLTVL.

J is TRBJ2-1 and V is TRBV27; D unclear. This CDR3 contains 11 residues. Per germline, CDR1 MNHEY and CDR2 SMNVEV (reference sequence). V was trimmed by 7 bases and J by 6 bases, leaving 7 bases between them. Written as DNA, the CDR3 is TGTGCCAGCACCTGGCGCAATGAGCAGTTCTTC. It is translated as CASTWRNEQFF.

As for this clone: Other DNA variants within this sample encode the same CDR3. The V call is TRBV28, the J call TRBJ2-7; 8 bases line up with TRBD1. The length of the CDR3 is 14 residues. The V gene's germline CDR1 is MDHEN and CDR2 SYDVKM. V shed 4 bases, J shed 1 base, and the junction held 3 bases outside the gene matches. The CDR3 DNA reads as TGTGCCAGCAGTTCCGGGACAGGTTCCTACGAGCAGTACTTC. Protein sequence: CASSSGTGSYEQYF.